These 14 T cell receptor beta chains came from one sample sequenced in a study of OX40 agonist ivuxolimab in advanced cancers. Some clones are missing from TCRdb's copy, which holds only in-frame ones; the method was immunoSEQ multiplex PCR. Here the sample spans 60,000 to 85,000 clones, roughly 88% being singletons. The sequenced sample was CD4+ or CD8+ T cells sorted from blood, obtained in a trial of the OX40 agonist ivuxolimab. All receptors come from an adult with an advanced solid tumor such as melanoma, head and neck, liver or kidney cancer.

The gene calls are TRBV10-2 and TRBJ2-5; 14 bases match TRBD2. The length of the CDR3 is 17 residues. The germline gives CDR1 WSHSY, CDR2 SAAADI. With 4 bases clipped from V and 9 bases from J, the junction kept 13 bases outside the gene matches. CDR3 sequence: CASSATSGGALGLAQYF. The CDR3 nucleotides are TGCGCCAGCAGTGCGACTAGCGGGGGGGCCTTGGGGCTGGCCCAGTACTTC.

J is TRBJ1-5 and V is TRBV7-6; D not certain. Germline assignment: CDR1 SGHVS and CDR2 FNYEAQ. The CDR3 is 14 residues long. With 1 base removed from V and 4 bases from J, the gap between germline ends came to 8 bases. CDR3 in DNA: TGTGCCAGCAGCTTAGGGGAGGATAATCAGCCCCAGCATTTT. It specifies CASSLGEDNQPQHF.

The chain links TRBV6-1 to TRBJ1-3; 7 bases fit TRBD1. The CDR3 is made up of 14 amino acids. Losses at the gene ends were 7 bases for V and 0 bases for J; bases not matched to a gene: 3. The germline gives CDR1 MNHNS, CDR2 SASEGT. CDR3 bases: TGTGCCAGCAAAAGGGACAGCTCTGGAAACACCATATATTTT. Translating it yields CASKRDSSGNTIYF.

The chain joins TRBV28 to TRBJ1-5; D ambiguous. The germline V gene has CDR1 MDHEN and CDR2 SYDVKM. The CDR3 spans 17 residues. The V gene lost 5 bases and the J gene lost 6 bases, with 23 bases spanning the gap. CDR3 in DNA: TGTGCCAGCAGTGCGCTGAAATTGGACCTTGGTAGTCAGCCCCAGCATTTT. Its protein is CASSALKLDLGSQPQHF. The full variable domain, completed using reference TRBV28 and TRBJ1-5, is DVKVTQSSRYLVKRTGEKVFLECVQDMDHENMFWYRQDPGLGLRLIYFSYDVKMKEKGDIPEGYSVSREKKERFSLILESASTNQTSMYLCASSALKLDLGSQPQHFGDGTRLSIL.

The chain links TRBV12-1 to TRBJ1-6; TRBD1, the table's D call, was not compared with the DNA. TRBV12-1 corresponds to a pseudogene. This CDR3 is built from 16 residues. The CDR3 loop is CASSCYRQGYNSPLHF. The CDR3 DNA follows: TGTGCCAGCAGCTGCTACCGACAGGGGTACAATTCACCCCTCCACTTT.

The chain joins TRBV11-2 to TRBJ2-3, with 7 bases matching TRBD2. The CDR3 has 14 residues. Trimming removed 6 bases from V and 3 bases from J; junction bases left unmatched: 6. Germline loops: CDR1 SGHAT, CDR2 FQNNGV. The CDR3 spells CASSRLAGTDTQYF. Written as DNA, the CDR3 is TGTGCCAGCAGTCGACTAGCTGGGACAGATACGCAGTATTTT.

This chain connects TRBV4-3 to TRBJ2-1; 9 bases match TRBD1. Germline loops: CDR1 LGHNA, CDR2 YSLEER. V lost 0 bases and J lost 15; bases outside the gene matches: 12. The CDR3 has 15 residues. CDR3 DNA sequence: TGCGCCAGCAGCCAAGATATTCGGGACAGGGCGTTGCGGTTCTTC. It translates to CASSQDIRDRALRFF.

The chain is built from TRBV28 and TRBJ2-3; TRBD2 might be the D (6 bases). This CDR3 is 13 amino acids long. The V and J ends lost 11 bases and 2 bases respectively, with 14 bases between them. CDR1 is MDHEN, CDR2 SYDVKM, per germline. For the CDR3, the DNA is TGTGCCGGAGGGATCCCGAACACAGATACGCAGTATTTT. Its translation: CAGGIPNTDTQYF. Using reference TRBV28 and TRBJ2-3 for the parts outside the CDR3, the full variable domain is DVKVTQSSRYLVKRTGEKVFLECVQDMDHENMFWYRQDPGLGLRLIYFSYDVKMKEKGDIPEGYSVSREKKERFSLILESASTNQTSMYLCAGGIPNTDTQYFGPGTRLTVL.

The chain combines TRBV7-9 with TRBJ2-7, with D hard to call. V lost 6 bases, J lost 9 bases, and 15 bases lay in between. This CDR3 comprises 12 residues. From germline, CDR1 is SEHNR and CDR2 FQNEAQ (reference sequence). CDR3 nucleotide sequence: TGTGCCAGCAGAACCGGAATTTATCCGCAGTACTTC. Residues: CASRTGIYPQYF.

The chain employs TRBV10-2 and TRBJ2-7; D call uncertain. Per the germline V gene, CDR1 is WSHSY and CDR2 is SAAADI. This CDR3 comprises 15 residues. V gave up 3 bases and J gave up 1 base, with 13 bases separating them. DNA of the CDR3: TGCGCCAGCAGTGAAGAAAGCCTCGGATCCTACGAGCAGTACTTC. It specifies CASSEESLGSYEQYF.

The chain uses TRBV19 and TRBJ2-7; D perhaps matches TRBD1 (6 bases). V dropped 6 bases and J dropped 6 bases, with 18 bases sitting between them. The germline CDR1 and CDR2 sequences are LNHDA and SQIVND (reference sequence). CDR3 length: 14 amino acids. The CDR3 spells CASSTTGRLGEQYF. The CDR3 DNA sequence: TGTGCCAGTAGCACGACAGGACGGTTGGGCGAGCAGTACTTC.

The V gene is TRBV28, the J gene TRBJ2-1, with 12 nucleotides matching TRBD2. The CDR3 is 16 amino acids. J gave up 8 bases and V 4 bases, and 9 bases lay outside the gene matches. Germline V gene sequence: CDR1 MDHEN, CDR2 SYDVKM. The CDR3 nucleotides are TGTGCCAGCAGTTCTCCTAGCGGGAGGGCCGGATATGAGCAGTTCTTC. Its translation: CASSSPSGRAGYEQFF. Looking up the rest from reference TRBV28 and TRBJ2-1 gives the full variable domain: DVKVTQSSRYLVKRTGEKVFLECVQDMDHENMFWYRQDPGLGLRLIYFSYDVKMKEKGDIPEGYSVSREKKERFSLILESASTNQTSMYLCASSSPSGRAGYEQFFGPGTRLTVL.

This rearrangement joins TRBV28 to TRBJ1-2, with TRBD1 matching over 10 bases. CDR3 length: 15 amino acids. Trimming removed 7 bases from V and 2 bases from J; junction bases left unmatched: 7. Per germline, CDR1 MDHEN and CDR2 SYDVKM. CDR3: CASNLPGQGNYGYTF. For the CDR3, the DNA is TGTGCCAGCAACCTCCCGGGACAGGGGAACTATGGCTACACCTTC.

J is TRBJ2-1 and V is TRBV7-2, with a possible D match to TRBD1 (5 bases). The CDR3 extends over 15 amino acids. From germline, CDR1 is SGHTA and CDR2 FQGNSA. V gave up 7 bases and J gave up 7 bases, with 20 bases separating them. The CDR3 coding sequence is TGTGCCAGCATCCTGGACGTCTCCAGGGTGAATGAGCAGTTCTTC. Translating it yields CASILDVSRVNEQFF.